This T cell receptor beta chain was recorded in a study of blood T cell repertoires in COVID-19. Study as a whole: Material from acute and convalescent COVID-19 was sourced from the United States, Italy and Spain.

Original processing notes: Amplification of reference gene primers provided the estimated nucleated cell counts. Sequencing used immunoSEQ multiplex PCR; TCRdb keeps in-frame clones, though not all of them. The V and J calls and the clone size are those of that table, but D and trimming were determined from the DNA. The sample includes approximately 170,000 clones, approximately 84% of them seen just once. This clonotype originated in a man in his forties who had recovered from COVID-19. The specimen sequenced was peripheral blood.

The CDR3 DNA sequence: TGTGCCATCAGGGAGCGGGAGGCGGGGACAGATACGCAGTATTTT. Its protein product is CAIREREAGTDTQYF. The rearrangement uses TRBV10-3 and TRBJ2-3; 9 nucleotides match TRBD2. The CDR3 runs to 15 residues. V was pared by 6 bases and J by 3 bases, with 7 bases of the junction left unmatched. Germline lookup yields CDR1 ENHRY and CDR2 SYGVKD.